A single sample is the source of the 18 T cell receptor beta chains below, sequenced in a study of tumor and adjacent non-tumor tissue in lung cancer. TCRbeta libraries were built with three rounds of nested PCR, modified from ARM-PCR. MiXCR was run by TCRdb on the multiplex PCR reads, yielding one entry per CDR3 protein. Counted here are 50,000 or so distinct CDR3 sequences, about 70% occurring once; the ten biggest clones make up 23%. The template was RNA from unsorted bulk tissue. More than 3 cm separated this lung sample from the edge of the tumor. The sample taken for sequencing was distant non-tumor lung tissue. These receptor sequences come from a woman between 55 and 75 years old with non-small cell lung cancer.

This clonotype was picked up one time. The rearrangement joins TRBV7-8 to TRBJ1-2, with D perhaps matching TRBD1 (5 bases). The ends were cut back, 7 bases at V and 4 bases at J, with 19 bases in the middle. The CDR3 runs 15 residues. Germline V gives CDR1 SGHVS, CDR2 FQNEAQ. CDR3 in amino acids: CASTIGTGEIYGYTF. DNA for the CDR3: TGTGCCAGCACCATAGGGACGGGAGAAATCTATGGCTACACCTTC. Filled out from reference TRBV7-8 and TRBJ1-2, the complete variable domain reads GAGVSQSPRYKVAKRGQDVALRCDPISGHVSLFWYQQALGQGPEFLTYFQNEAQLDKSGLPSDRFFAERPEGSVSTLKIQRTQQEDSAVYLCASTIGTGEIYGYTFGSGTRLTVV.

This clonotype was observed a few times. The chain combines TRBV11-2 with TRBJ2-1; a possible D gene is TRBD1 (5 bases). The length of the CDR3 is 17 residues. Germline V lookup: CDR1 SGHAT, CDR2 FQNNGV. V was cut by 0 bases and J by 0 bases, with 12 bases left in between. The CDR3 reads CASSLEQGYYSYNEQFF. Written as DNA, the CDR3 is TGTGCCAGCAGCTTAGAGCAGGGATATTACTCCTACAATGAGCAGTTCTTC.

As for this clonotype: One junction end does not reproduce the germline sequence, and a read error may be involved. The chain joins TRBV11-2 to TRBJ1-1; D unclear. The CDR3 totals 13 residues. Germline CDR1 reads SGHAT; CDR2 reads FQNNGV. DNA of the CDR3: TGTGCCAGCAGCAGGACCCAGAGCACTGAAACTTTCTTT. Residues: CASSRTQSTETFF.

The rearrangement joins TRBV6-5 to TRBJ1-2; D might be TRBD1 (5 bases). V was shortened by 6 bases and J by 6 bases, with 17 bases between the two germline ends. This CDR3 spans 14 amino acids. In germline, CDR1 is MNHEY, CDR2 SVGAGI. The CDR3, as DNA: TGTGCCAGCAGCCGAATAACCCAGGGTGATGGCTACACCTTC. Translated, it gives CASSRITQGDGYTF.

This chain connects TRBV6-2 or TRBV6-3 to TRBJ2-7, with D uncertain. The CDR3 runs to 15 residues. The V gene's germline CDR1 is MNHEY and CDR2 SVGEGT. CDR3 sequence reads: CISSYSDGTTYEQYF. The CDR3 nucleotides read TGTATCAGCAGTTACTCTGACGGAACCACCTACGAGCAGTACTTC.

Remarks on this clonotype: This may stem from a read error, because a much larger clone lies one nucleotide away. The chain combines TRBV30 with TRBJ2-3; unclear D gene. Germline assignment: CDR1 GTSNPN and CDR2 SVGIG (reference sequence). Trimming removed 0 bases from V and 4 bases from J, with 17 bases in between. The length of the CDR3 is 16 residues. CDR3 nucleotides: TGTGCCTGGAGTGTTGGCACAGTACAACACTCAGATACGCAGTATTTT. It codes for CAWSVGTVQHSDTQYF.

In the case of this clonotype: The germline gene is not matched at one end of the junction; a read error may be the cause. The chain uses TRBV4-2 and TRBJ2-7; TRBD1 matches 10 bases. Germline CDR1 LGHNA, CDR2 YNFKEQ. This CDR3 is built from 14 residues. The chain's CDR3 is CASCPGTGDYELYF. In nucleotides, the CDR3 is TGTGCCAGCTGCCCCGGGACAGGGGACTACGAGCTGTACTTC.

CDR3 sequence reads: CSVPNSGASEFF. CDR3 DNA sequence: TGCAGTGTTCCTAATAGCGGGGCGAGCGAGTTCTTC. V gene TRBV20-1 combines with J gene TRBJ2-1; 8 bases agree with TRBD2. There are 12 residues in the CDR3. Germline CDR1 and CDR2: DFQATT and SNEGSKA (reference sequence). V was clipped by 7 bases and J by 14 bases; unmatched bases: 13.

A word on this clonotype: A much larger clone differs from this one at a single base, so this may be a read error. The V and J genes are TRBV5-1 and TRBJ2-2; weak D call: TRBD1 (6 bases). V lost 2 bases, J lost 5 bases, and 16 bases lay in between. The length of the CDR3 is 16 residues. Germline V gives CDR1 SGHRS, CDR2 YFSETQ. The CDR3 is CASSLTGTWKTGELFF. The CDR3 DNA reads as TGCGCCAGCAGCTTAACCGGGACATGGAAAACCGGGGAGCTGTTTTTT.

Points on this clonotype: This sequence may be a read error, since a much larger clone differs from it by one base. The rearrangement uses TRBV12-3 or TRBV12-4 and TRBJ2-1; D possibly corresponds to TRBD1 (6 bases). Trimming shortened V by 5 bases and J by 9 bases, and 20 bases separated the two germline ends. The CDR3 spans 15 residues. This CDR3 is CASSTGQWTWGEQFF. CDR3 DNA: TGTGCCAGCAGTACCGGACAGTGGACATGGGGTGAGCAGTTCTTC.

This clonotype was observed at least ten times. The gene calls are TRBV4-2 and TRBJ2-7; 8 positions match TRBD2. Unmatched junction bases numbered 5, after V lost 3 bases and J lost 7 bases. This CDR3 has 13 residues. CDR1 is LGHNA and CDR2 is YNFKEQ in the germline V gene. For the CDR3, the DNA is TGTGCCAGCAGCCAGGGTAGCGGGGCAGAGCAGTACTTC. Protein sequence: CASSQGSGAEQYF.

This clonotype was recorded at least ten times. The CDR3 spells CASSYSPVTGTFGDTQYF. The CDR3 DNA is TGTGCCAGCAGTTACTCCCCCGTAACAGGGACCTTTGGAGATACGCAGTATTTT. The J gene is TRBJ2-3, the V gene TRBV6-5; possibly TRBD1 for D (6 bases). The CDR3 has 18 amino acids. V was shortened by 0 bases and J by 5 bases, with 21 bases between the two germline ends. CDR1 and CDR2 (germline): MNHEY, SVGAGI.

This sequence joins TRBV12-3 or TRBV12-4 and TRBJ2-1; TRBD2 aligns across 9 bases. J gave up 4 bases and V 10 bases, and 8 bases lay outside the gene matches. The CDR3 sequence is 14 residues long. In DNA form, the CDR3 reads TGTGCCACCAAGAATAGCGGGGGATACAATGAGCAGTTCTTC. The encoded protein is CATKNSGGYNEQFF.

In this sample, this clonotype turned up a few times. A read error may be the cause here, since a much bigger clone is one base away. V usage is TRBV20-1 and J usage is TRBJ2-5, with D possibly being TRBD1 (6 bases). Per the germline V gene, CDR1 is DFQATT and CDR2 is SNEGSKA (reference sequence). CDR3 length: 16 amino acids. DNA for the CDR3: TGCAATGCTAGAGATAGAATGACGGGACAACAAGAGACCCAGTACTTC. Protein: CNARDRMTGQQETQYF.

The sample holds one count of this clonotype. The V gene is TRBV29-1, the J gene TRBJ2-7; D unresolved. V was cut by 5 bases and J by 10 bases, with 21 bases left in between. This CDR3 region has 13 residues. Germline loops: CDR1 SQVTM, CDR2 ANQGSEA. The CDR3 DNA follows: TGCAGCGTTTTAGACACATTCTCCTACCAACAGTACTTC. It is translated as CSVLDTFSYQQYF.

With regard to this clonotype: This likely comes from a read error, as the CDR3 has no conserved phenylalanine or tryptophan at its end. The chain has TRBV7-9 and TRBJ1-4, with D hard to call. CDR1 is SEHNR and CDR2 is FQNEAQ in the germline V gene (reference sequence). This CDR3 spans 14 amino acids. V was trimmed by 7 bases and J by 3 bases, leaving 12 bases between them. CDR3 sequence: CASTRGRANEKLFL. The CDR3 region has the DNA TGTGCCAGCACCCGCGGACGGGCTAATGAAAAACTGTTTCTT.

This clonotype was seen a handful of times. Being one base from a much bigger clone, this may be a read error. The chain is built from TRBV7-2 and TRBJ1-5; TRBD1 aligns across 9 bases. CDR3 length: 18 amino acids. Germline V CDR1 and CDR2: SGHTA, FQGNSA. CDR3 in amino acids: CANSFQPGTGSLNQPQHF. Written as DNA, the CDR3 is TGTGCCAACAGCTTCCAGCCCGGGACAGGGAGTTTGAATCAGCCCCAGCATTTT.

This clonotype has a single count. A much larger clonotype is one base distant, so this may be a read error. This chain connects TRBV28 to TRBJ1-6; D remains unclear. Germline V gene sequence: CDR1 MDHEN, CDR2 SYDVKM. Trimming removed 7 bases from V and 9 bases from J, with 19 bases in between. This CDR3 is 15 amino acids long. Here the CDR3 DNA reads TGTGCCAGCACCAGCGGTGGGGAAGGCAGTTCACCCCTCCACTTT. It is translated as CASTSGGEGSSPLHF.